These 26 T cell receptor beta chains were all obtained from the same sample, sequenced in a study of T cells in Graves' hyperthyroidism and ophthalmopathy. RNA transcripts served as the template for amplifying TCR beta CDR3 regions. During a first-round RT-PCR of the TCR CDR3, the HTBI primer set was used. TCRdb reanalysed the multiplex PCR reads using MiXCR and keeps one entry per CDR3 protein. This table has 200,000 to 250,000 distinct CDR3 sequences, about a sixth appearing once. Sequences were obtained from blood. These receptors originate from a woman younger than 35 with Graves' ophthalmopathy.

The genes are TRBV7-2 and TRBJ2-2; 9 bases agree with TRBD2. Losses at the gene ends were 1 base for V and 4 bases for J; bases not matched to a gene: 4. Germline CDR1 and CDR2: SGHTA and FQGNSA. CDR3 length: 16 amino acids. CDR3 region: CASSLVGLAPTGELFF. The CDR3 DNA follows: TGTGCCAGCAGCTTAGTGGGACTAGCCCCCACCGGGGAGCTGTTTTTT.

This clonotype occurred once. The chain links TRBV3-1 to TRBJ2-7, with TRBD1 matching 8 bases. CDR1 is LGHDT and CDR2 is YNNKEL in the germline V gene (reference sequence). This CDR3 comprises 14 residues. Losses at the gene ends were 6 bases for V and 2 bases for J; bases not matched to a gene: 6. The CDR3 spells CASSQTGATYEQYF. The CDR3, as DNA: TGTGCCAGCAGTCAGACAGGGGCCACCTACGAGCAGTACTTC.

This clonotype was recorded many times. The CDR3 sequence is CASSQGISAGWITEAFF. The CDR3 DNA follows: TGTGCCAGCAGCCAAGGAATTAGCGCAGGGTGGATCACTGAAGCTTTCTTT. This chain connects TRBV3-1 to TRBJ1-1, with D possibly matching TRBD1 (5 bases). CDR1 LGHDT and CDR2 YNNKEL come from the germline V gene (reference sequence). V gave up 1 base and J gave up 4 bases, with 19 bases separating them. The CDR3 contains 17 residues.

This clonotype was counted many times. The genes are TRBV2 and TRBJ1-5; the D gene is possibly TRBD1 (5 bases). This CDR3 comprises 18 residues. Trimming left V 4 bases short and J 0 bases short, with 19 bases between. CDR1 and CDR2 from the germline V gene are SNHLY and FYNNEI. CDR3 sequence (DNA): TGTGCCAGCAGTGGGGACGAACAGGATGCCTATAGCAATCAGCCCCAGCATTTT. Its translation is CASSGDEQDAYSNQPQHF.

The V gene is TRBV10-3, the J gene TRBJ2-2; D remains unclear. The CDR3 consists of 12 residues. Germline CDR1 reads ENHRY; CDR2 reads SYGVKD. V was cut by 6 bases and J by 1 base, with 3 bases left in between. CDR3 loop: CAIRWNTGELFF. DNA for the CDR3: TGTGCCATCAGATGGAACACCGGGGAGCTGTTTTTT.

This clonotype was observed many times. This chain uses TRBV27 with TRBJ1-1, with D unresolved. The CDR3 loop spans 15 amino acids. Trimming took off 5 bases at V and 1 base at J, with 14 bases between the two ends. CDR1 is MNHEY and CDR2 is SMNVEV in the germline V gene (reference sequence). The CDR3: CASSSLGGQNTEAFF. The CDR3 DNA reads TGTGCCAGCAGTAGCTTAGGAGGTCAGAACACTGAAGCTTTCTTT.

This clonotype appeared many times. The V and J genes are TRBV6-1 and TRBJ2-3, with TRBD2 identical over 15 bases. The CDR3 contains 16 residues. The trim removed 6 bases at V and 3 bases at J, leaving 4 bases unmatched. Germline CDR1 reads MNHNS; CDR2 reads SASEGT. The CDR3 sequence is CASRTGLAGGTDTQYF. The CDR3 DNA follows: TGTGCCAGCAGGACTGGACTAGCGGGAGGGACAGATACGCAGTATTTT.

This clonotype was observed many times. The rearrangement uses TRBV20-1 and TRBJ1-5; unclear D gene. Trimming removed 3 bases at V and 3 bases at J, with 3 bases between. This CDR3 is built from 11 residues. Germline V gives CDR1 DFQATT, CDR2 SNEGSKA (reference sequence). The CDR3 coding sequence is TGCAGTGCTAGGGTCAATCAGCCCCAGCATTTT. As protein: CSARVNQPQHF.

This clonotype was seen ten or more times. The genes are TRBV7-3 and TRBJ2-1; 7 bases align to TRBD2. Germline trimming cut 5 bases from V and 5 bases from J; bases unmatched to any gene: 9. This CDR3 has 15 residues. Germline assignment: CDR1 SGHTA and CDR2 FQGTGA. The CDR3 nucleotides are TGTGCCAGCAGCCCGTGGCGGGAGAGCAACAATGAGCAGTTCTTC. It yields the protein CASSPWRESNNEQFF.

This clonotype appeared many times. The chain carries TRBV30 and TRBJ2-1, with TRBD1 matching over 8 bases. This CDR3 contains 11 residues. Trimming cost V 6 bases and J 6 bases; bases outside gene matches: 1. CDR1 and CDR2 from the germline V gene are GTSNPN and SVGIG (reference sequence). The CDR3 loop reads CACDRGNEQFF. The CDR3 DNA follows: TGTGCCTGTGACAGGGGCAATGAGCAGTTCTTC.

This clonotype was detected ten times or more. The chain recombines TRBV11-2 with TRBJ2-3, with TRBD2 matching 10 bases. Per the germline V gene, CDR1 is SGHAT and CDR2 is FQNNGV. This CDR3 is built from 17 residues. V lost 5 bases to trimming and J lost 5 bases; unmatched junction nucleotides: 13. The DNA of the CDR3 is TGTGCCAGCAGCCCCCTTACAGCGGGGGGGCCGGGAGATACGCAGTATTTT. It translates to CASSPLTAGGPGDTQYF.

About this clonotype: A much more abundant neighbour one base away suggests this may be a read error. J is TRBJ2-1 and V is TRBV28; no clear D gene. CDR1 is MDHEN, CDR2 SYDVKM, per germline. The CDR3 is made up of 15 amino acids. The CDR3 nucleotides read TGCGCCAGCAGCCAAGACCGGAGCTCCCACAATGAGCAGTTCTTC. Translating it yields CASSQDRSSHNEQFF. The full variable domain, rest sourced from reference TRBV28 and TRBJ2-1, is DVKVTQSSRYLVKRTGEKVFLECVQDMDHENMFWYRQDPGLGLRLIYFSYDVKMKEKGDIPEGYSVSREKKERFSLILESASTNQTSMYLCASSQDRSSHNEQFFGPGTRLTVL.

This clonotype has ten or more counts. The V and J genes are TRBV7-8 and TRBJ1-4; 7 bases match TRBD1. The CDR3 is made up of 18 amino acids. Germline loops: CDR1 SGHVS, CDR2 FQNEAQ. Trimming at V came to 1 base and at J to 4 bases, leaving 12 bases not matched to a gene. In DNA, the CDR3 is TGTGCCAGCAGCTTAGTTCCGGGCTGGGACAGAGATAATGAAAAACTGTTTTTT. Amino acids: CASSLVPGWDRDNEKLFF. The whole variable domain, remainder taken from reference TRBV7-8 and TRBJ1-4, is GAGVSQSPRYKVAKRGQDVALRCDPISGHVSLFWYQQALGQGPEFLTYFQNEAQLDKSGLPSDRFFAERPEGSVSTLKIQRTQQEDSAVYLCASSLVPGWDRDNEKLFFGSGTQLSVL.

In its sample, this clonotype was seen many times. This chain connects TRBV20-1 to TRBJ1-5; D unresolved. Germline lookup yields CDR1 DFQATT and CDR2 SNEGSKA (reference sequence). This CDR3 comprises 14 residues. With 0 bases removed from V and 0 bases from J, the gap between germline ends came to 6 bases. The DNA for the CDR3 is TGCAGTGCTAGAGACCAGATTAGCAATCAGCCCCAGCATTTT. It translates to CSARDQISNQPQHF.

This clonotype was seen many times. The chain is built from TRBV28 and TRBJ1-1; weak D call: TRBD1 (5 bases). The CDR3 runs to 16 residues. The germline gives CDR1 MDHEN, CDR2 SYDVKM. Between the trimmed V and J ends, which lost 6 bases and 6 bases, there was a span of 23 bases. The CDR3 DNA follows: TGTGCCAGCAGCTCCTCGCGGGCAGGGTTGTTCCCTGAAGCTTTCTTT. Translated, it gives CASSSSRAGLFPEAFF.

This clonotype is a singleton in its sample. Written as DNA, the CDR3 is TGTGCCAGCAGCTCTACAGGGGGCACAAGCAATCAGCCCCAGCATTTT. Its translation is CASSSTGGTSNQPQHF. This chain connects TRBV28 to TRBJ1-5; TRBD1 agrees at 9 bases. From germline, CDR1 is MDHEN and CDR2 SYDVKM. Trimming removed 6 bases from V and 1 base from J; junction bases left unmatched: 7. This CDR3 has 16 amino acids.

This clonotype was counted at least ten times. This chain links TRBV18 with TRBJ2-7; D might be TRBD1 (5 bases). The CDR3 length is 13 residues. Germline-derived CDR1 and CDR2 are KGHSH and LQKENI. V lost 0 bases and J lost 6, with 9 bases in between. CDR3: CASSPPQVLEQYF. The CDR3, as DNA: TGTGCCAGCTCACCACCACAGGTCCTCGAGCAGTACTTC.

In this sample, this clonotype turned up many times. This chain uses TRBV20-1 with TRBJ1-5; D remains ambiguous. This CDR3 contains 14 residues. Trimming cost V 2 bases and J 5 bases, with 13 bases left between them. Germline CDR1 DFQATT, CDR2 SNEGSKA (reference sequence). CDR3 DNA: TGCAGTGCTAGACGCGGGGATTTCGATCAGCCCCAGCATTTT. It yields the protein CSARRGDFDQPQHF.

The chain has TRBV28 and TRBJ2-7; 15 bases line up with TRBD2. With 7 bases clipped from V and 1 base from J, the junction kept 5 bases outside the gene matches. CDR1 is MDHEN, CDR2 SYDVKM, per germline. CDR3 length equals 16 residues. CDR3 protein: CASNFGLAGGSYEQYF. The CDR3 coding sequence is TGTGCCAGCAACTTCGGACTAGCGGGAGGGTCCTACGAGCAGTACTTC.

This clonotype was recorded many times. This sequence joins TRBV20-1 and TRBJ2-1, with 13 bases fitting TRBD2. V was clipped by 0 bases and J by 8 bases; unmatched bases: 4. CDR3 length: 15 amino acids. Germline V gene lookup returns CDR1 DFQATT and CDR2 SNEGSKA (reference sequence). In nucleotides, the CDR3 is TGCAGTGCTAGAGAGAGGACTAGCGGGAGTTATGAGCAGTTCTTC. The encoded protein is CSARERTSGSYEQFF.

This clonotype was recorded many times. V gene TRBV30 combines with J gene TRBJ1-4, with 7 bases matching TRBD1. Trimming cost V 5 bases and J 7 bases; bases outside gene matches: 19. The germline CDR1 and CDR2 sequences are GTSNPN and SVGIG (reference sequence). The CDR3 has 17 residues. In DNA, the CDR3 is TGTGCCTGGCGGACGACAAAAATCAACAGGGGTGGTGAAAAACTGTTTTTT. Amino acids: CAWRTTKINRGGEKLFF.

The chain employs TRBV4-1 and TRBJ2-1; 8 nucleotides match TRBD1. The CDR3 totals 15 residues. Germline V lookup: CDR1 MGHRA, CDR2 YSYEKL. The V gene end was trimmed by 0 bases and the J gene end by 8 bases; junction bases not matched to a gene: 6. CDR3 nucleotides: TGCGCCAGCAGCCAAGAGGACAGGGCTGTCTATGAGCAGTTCTTC. Amino acids: CASSQEDRAVYEQFF.

This clonotype was seen many times. The rearrangement uses TRBV4-2 and TRBJ1-1; D call uncertain. The CDR3 is 15 residues long. CDR1 and CDR2 from the germline V gene are LGHNA and YNFKEQ. V was trimmed by 0 bases and J by 0 bases, leaving 8 bases between them. The CDR3 region has the DNA TGTGCCAGCAGCCAAGATTTCGGAATGAACACTGAAGCTTTCTTT. Its protein is CASSQDFGMNTEAFF.

This clonotype was seen at least ten times. The J gene is TRBJ2-1, the V gene TRBV18, with TRBD2 matching over 10 bases. V lost 2 bases, J lost 4 bases, and 2 bases stayed unmatched. This CDR3 spans 15 amino acids. Germline loops: CDR1 KGHSH, CDR2 LQKENI. The DNA for the CDR3 is TGTGCCAGCTCACCAACTAGCGGGGCGTACAATGAGCAGTTCTTC. It specifies CASSPTSGAYNEQFF.

Ten or more counts support this clonotype. The chain has TRBV2 and TRBJ2-1, with no clear D. Trimming left V 4 bases short and J 0 bases short, with 10 bases between. Germline V gene sequence: CDR1 SNHLY, CDR2 FYNNEI. This CDR3 is 15 amino acids long. CDR3: CASSVDSSSYNEQFF. CDR3 bases: TGTGCCAGCAGTGTCGACTCGAGCTCCTACAATGAGCAGTTCTTC.

This clonotype was counted at least ten times. This chain joins TRBV3-1 and TRBJ2-7, with D perhaps TRBD2 (5 bases). The germline CDR1 and CDR2 sequences are LGHDT and YNNKEL (reference sequence). CDR3 size: 17 residues. The ends were cut back, 3 bases at V and 4 bases at J, with 22 bases in the middle. This CDR3 reads CASSHGQSSIKFYEQYF. CDR3 bases: TGTGCCAGCAGCCACGGTCAGTCTAGCATCAAATTTTACGAGCAGTACTTC.